Below, one TCR beta chain is given with its context. This specimen comes from a study of cytomegalovirus exposure and HLA in healthy donors. Likely unrecorded immune exposures existed in these nominally healthy donors. Use of 60 Vbeta and 13 Jbeta primers characterized the PCR. Generated by immunoSEQ multiplex PCR, the TCRdb table keeps only in-frame clones and is missing some. This sample carries some 120,000 clones, around 83% of them seen once, and the ten largest clones take roughly 6.7%. From germline, CDR1 is MDHEN and CDR2 SYDVKM. Trimming removed 6 bases from V and 5 bases from J, with 17 bases in between. There are 15 residues in the CDR3.

The specimen sequenced was PBMCs. V is TRBV28 and J is TRBJ2-1, with D perhaps matching TRBD1 (6 bases). The sequence was obtained from a woman in her 30s in good health and CMV-seropositive. The CDR3 loop is CASSPQGLPNNEQFF. The CDR3 coding sequence is TGTGCCAGCAGCCCACAGGGTTTGCCTAACAATGAGCAGTTCTTC.